Listed below are T cell receptor beta chains from one sample, sequenced in a study of beta chain features in type 1 diabetes. Clones were sequenced by immunoSEQ multiplex PCR, and TCRdb holds only the in-frame ones, with some missing. The sample contains a few hundred thousand clones, around 25% of which appear only once. The specimen was naive CD4+ T cells from blood. The source is a woman aged 30 to 39 with type 1 diabetes. Each CDR3 is given with its conserved first and last residue. Fields, in order: J gene, V gene, clone size, D gene, CDR3 protein, CDR3 DNA. D genes are given only for firm matches. Size is stated for part of the rows, as once, few or many counts, or as a class when the clone is expanded.

j_gene: TRBJ1-2
v_gene: TRBV6-6
abundance: NA
d_gene: NA
CDR3aa: CASTSLIDYGYTF
CDR3nt: TGTGCCAGCACGTCCTTGATAGACTATGGCTACACCTTC

j_gene: TRBJ2-3
v_gene: TRBV4-1
abundance: few
d_gene: TRBD2
CDR3aa: CASSQESPSGNTDTQYF
CDR3nt: TGCGCCAGCAGCCAAGAAAGTCCTAGCGGGAACACAGATACGCAGTATTTT

j_gene: TRBJ1-5
v_gene: TRBV18
abundance: NA
d_gene: TRBD1
CDR3aa: CASSPTGTEGQPQHF
CDR3nt: TGTGCCAGCTCACCAACCGGGACAGAGGGTCAGCCCCAGCATTTT

j_gene: TRBJ2-5
v_gene: TRBV7-9
abundance: NA
d_gene: NA
CDR3aa: CASSHPAGSRQETQYF
CDR3nt: TGTGCCAGCAGCCATCCTGCCGGTAGCCGGCAAGAGACCCAGTACTTC

j_gene: TRBJ2-5
v_gene: TRBV2
abundance: NA
d_gene: NA
CDR3aa: CASSEEDTRQETQYF
CDR3nt: TGTGCCAGCAGTGAAGAGGACACCCGCCAAGAGACCCAGTACTTC

j_gene: TRBJ2-7
v_gene: TRBV19
abundance: few
d_gene: NA
CDR3aa: CASSMRRDYEQYF
CDR3nt: TGTGCCAGTAGTATGCGGCGTGACTACGAGCAGTACTTC

j_gene: TRBJ1-3
v_gene: TRBV30
abundance: once
d_gene: TRBD1
CDR3aa: CAWDRGQGGKGNTIYF
CDR3nt: TGTGCCTGGGACCGGGGACAGGGAGGGAAGGGAAACACCATATATTTT

j_gene: TRBJ2-7
v_gene: TRBV29-1
abundance: few
d_gene: NA
CDR3aa: CSVRGGWYEQYF
CDR3nt: TGCAGCGTACGTGGGGGGTGGTACGAGCAGTACTTC

j_gene: TRBJ1-2
v_gene: TRBV19
abundance: few
d_gene: NA
CDR3aa: CASSIGELRRGRGYTF
CDR3nt: TGTGCCAGTAGTATAGGAGAATTGCGGCGGGGACGAGGCTACACCTTC

j_gene: TRBJ2-5
v_gene: TRBV2
abundance: NA
d_gene: TRBD2
CDR3aa: CASRATSRSGETQYF
CDR3nt: TGTGCCAGCAGGGCGACTAGCCGGTCGGGAGAGACCCAGTACTTC

j_gene: TRBJ2-7
v_gene: TRBV30
abundance: NA
d_gene: NA
CDR3aa: CAWSRYLLEQYF
CDR3nt: TGTGCCTGGAGTAGATATCTACTCGAGCAGTACTTC

j_gene: TRBJ2-7
v_gene: TRBV6-5
abundance: NA
d_gene: NA
CDR3aa: CASSYQVFHEQYF
CDR3nt: TGTGCCAGCAGTTACCAGGTTTTCCACGAGCAGTACTTC

j_gene: TRBJ2-3
v_gene: TRBV28
abundance: few
d_gene: TRBD2
CDR3aa: CASSLLAGAHGAQYF
CDR3nt: TGTGCCAGCAGCCTCCTAGCGGGAGCACATGGGGCGCAGTATTTT

j_gene: TRBJ2-5
v_gene: TRBV29-1
abundance: NA
d_gene: NA
CDR3aa: CSVASGGAGTQYF
CDR3nt: TGCAGCGTTGCTTCAGGCGGCGCGGGGACCCAGTACTTC

j_gene: TRBJ2-5
v_gene: TRBV10-2
abundance: NA
d_gene: NA
CDR3aa: CASSEQGETQYF
CDR3nt: TGCGCCAGCAGTGAGCAGGGAGAGACCCAGTACTTC

j_gene: TRBJ2-5
v_gene: TRBV15
abundance: NA
d_gene: NA
CDR3aa: CATSRDRGGETQYF
CDR3nt: TGTGCCACCAGCAGAGATCGGGGAGGAGAGACCCAGTACTTC

j_gene: TRBJ2-1
v_gene: TRBV30
abundance: few
d_gene: NA
CDR3aa: CASFSGSSYNEQFF
CDR3nt: TGTGCCTCCTTTTCGGGGAGTTCCTACAATGAGCAGTTCTTC

j_gene: TRBJ1-1
v_gene: TRBV18
abundance: few
d_gene: TRBD1
CDR3aa: CASSTTGGTEAFF
CDR3nt: TGTGCCAGCTCCACGACAGGGGGCACTGAAGCTTTCTTT

j_gene: TRBJ2-5
v_gene: TRBV5-8
abundance: few
d_gene: TRBD2
CDR3aa: CASSFGGLAGGGRETQYF
CDR3nt: TGTGCCAGCAGCTTCGGAGGACTAGCGGGAGGAGGTCGAGAGACCCAGTACTTC

j_gene: TRBJ2-7
v_gene: TRBV6-5
abundance: NA
d_gene: TRBD1
CDR3aa: CASSFNRGSSYEQYF
CDR3nt: TGTGCCAGCAGTTTCAACAGGGGGAGCTCCTACGAGCAGTACTTC

j_gene: TRBJ2-1
v_gene: TRBV7-3
abundance: NA
d_gene: NA
CDR3aa: CASSFNGRGYNEQFF
CDR3nt: TGTGCCAGCAGCTTCAACGGGAGAGGCTACAATGAGCAGTTCTTC

j_gene: TRBJ1-5
v_gene: TRBV5-6
abundance: few
d_gene: NA
CDR3aa: CASSLFEGYQPQHF
CDR3nt: TGTGCCAGCAGCTTATTTGAGGGATATCAGCCCCAGCATTTT

j_gene: TRBJ2-3
v_gene: TRBV6-4
abundance: few
d_gene: TRBD1
CDR3aa: CASSREDRGDTQYF
CDR3nt: TGTGCCAGCAGCCGAGAGGACAGGGGAGATACGCAGTATTTT

j_gene: TRBJ2-3
v_gene: TRBV5-1
abundance: NA
d_gene: TRBD2
CDR3aa: CASSLAGTSGPDTQYF
CDR3nt: TGCGCCAGCAGCTTGGCCGGGACTAGCGGACCAGATACGCAGTATTTT

j_gene: TRBJ2-1
v_gene: TRBV7-9
abundance: NA
d_gene: TRBD2
CDR3aa: CASSLTSGRGNEQFF
CDR3nt: TGTGCCAGCAGCCTGACTAGCGGGAGGGGGAATGAGCAGTTCTTC

j_gene: TRBJ2-5
v_gene: TRBV7-2
abundance: NA
d_gene: NA
CDR3aa: CASSLRDRGTQYF
CDR3nt: TGTGCCAGCAGCTTGCGGGACCGAGGGACCCAGTACTTC

j_gene: TRBJ1-1
v_gene: TRBV5-4
abundance: few
d_gene: TRBD1
CDR3aa: CASTRDSNSEAFF
CDR3nt: TGTGCCAGCACCCGGGACAGCAATTCTGAAGCTTTCTTT

j_gene: TRBJ2-1
v_gene: TRBV7-8
abundance: NA
d_gene: TRBD2
CDR3aa: CASSSSGRSYNEQFF
CDR3nt: TGTGCCAGCAGCTCCAGCGGGAGAAGTTACAATGAGCAGTTCTTC

j_gene: TRBJ1-1
v_gene: TRBV11-3
abundance: NA
d_gene: NA
CDR3aa: CASSLVGENTEAFF
CDR3nt: TGTGCCAGCAGCTTAGTGGGCGAGAACACTGAAGCTTTCTTT

j_gene: TRBJ2-1
v_gene: TRBV9
abundance: few
d_gene: TRBD2
CDR3aa: CASSAQAGATDNEQFF
CDR3nt: TGTGCCAGCAGCGCGCAGGCGGGAGCGACCGACAATGAGCAGTTCTTC

j_gene: TRBJ1-5
v_gene: TRBV9
abundance: NA
d_gene: NA
CDR3aa: CASSVEGGGQPQHF
CDR3nt: TGTGCCAGCAGCGTAGAAGGGGGGGGACAGCCCCAGCATTTT

j_gene: TRBJ1-5
v_gene: TRBV19
abundance: few
d_gene: NA
CDR3aa: CASSIEDGDQPQHF
CDR3nt: TGTGCCAGTAGTATAGAGGACGGGGATCAGCCCCAGCATTTT

j_gene: TRBJ1-4
v_gene: TRBV4-1
abundance: few
d_gene: TRBD1
CDR3aa: CASSQGPGQRNEKLFF
CDR3nt: TGCGCCAGCAGCCAAGGACCGGGACAGAGGAATGAAAAACTGTTTTTT

j_gene: TRBJ2-2
v_gene: TRBV9
abundance: NA
d_gene: NA
CDR3aa: CASSVGLLGNTGELFF
CDR3nt: TGTGCCAGCAGCGTAGGCTTACTAGGGAACACCGGGGAGCTGTTTTTT

j_gene: TRBJ2-2
v_gene: TRBV30
abundance: few
d_gene: TRBD1
CDR3aa: CAWSLGQGNTGELFF
CDR3nt: TGTGCCTGGAGCCTGGGACAGGGGAACACCGGGGAGCTGTTTTTT

j_gene: TRBJ1-1
v_gene: TRBV29-1
abundance: NA
d_gene: NA
CDR3aa: CSVEVVSNTEAFF
CDR3nt: TGCAGCGTTGAGGTAGTCTCGAACACTGAAGCTTTCTTT

j_gene: TRBJ2-7
v_gene: TRBV6-1
abundance: NA
d_gene: NA
CDR3aa: CASALAPLFYEQYF
CDR3nt: TGTGCCAGCGCTCTAGCGCCTTTGTTCTACGAGCAGTACTTC

j_gene: TRBJ2-1
v_gene: TRBV30
abundance: few
d_gene: TRBD2
CDR3aa: CAWSQIRTSGSWSYNEQFF
CDR3nt: TGTGCCTGGAGTCAGATAAGGACTAGCGGGAGTTGGTCCTACAATGAGCAGTTCTTC

j_gene: TRBJ2-3
v_gene: TRBV11-2
abundance: NA
d_gene: TRBD2
CDR3aa: CASSLVWTSADTQYF
CDR3nt: TGTGCCAGCAGCTTAGTCTGGACTAGCGCAGATACGCAGTATTTT

j_gene: TRBJ2-7
v_gene: TRBV7-3
abundance: NA
d_gene: NA
CDR3aa: CASSLLPGVYEQYF
CDR3nt: TGTGCCAGCAGCTTATTACCGGGGGTCTACGAGCAGTACTTC

j_gene: TRBJ2-1
v_gene: TRBV5-6
abundance: NA
d_gene: TRBD2
CDR3aa: CASSLRRAGGLDNEQFF
CDR3nt: TGTGCCAGCAGCTTGAGGCGCGCGGGAGGTCTTGACAATGAGCAGTTCTTC

j_gene: TRBJ2-7
v_gene: TRBV28
abundance: few
d_gene: NA
CDR3aa: CASSYFTYEQYF
CDR3nt: TGTGCCAGCAGTTACTTCACCTACGAGCAGTACTTC

j_gene: TRBJ2-5
v_gene: TRBV18
abundance: NA
d_gene: NA
CDR3aa: CASSPLAEETQYF
CDR3nt: TGTGCCAGCTCACCATTAGCGGAGGAGACCCAGTACTTC

j_gene: TRBJ2-1
v_gene: TRBV25-1
abundance: NA
d_gene: NA
CDR3aa: CASSGLPAYNEQFF
CDR3nt: TGTGCCAGCAGTGGACTGCCTGCCTACAATGAGCAGTTCTTC

j_gene: TRBJ2-7
v_gene: TRBV6-5
abundance: NA
d_gene: NA
CDR3aa: CASRSTGAYEQYF
CDR3nt: TGTGCCAGCAGGTCGACTGGGGCTTACGAGCAGTACTTC

j_gene: TRBJ1-2
v_gene: TRBV5-1
abundance: NA
d_gene: TRBD1
CDR3aa: CASSSGDRDYGYTF
CDR3nt: TGCGCCAGCAGCTCAGGAGACAGGGACTATGGCTACACCTTC

j_gene: TRBJ2-1
v_gene: TRBV9
abundance: NA
d_gene: TRBD2
CDR3aa: CASSVAGGPNEQFF
CDR3nt: TGTGCCAGCAGCGTAGCGGGAGGGCCGAATGAGCAGTTCTTC

j_gene: TRBJ2-7
v_gene: TRBV11-1
abundance: NA
d_gene: TRBD2
CDR3aa: CASSFSGTSGSSYEQYF
CDR3nt: TGTGCCAGCAGCTTTTCGGGAACTAGCGGGAGCTCCTACGAGCAGTACTTC

j_gene: TRBJ2-5
v_gene: TRBV5-1
abundance: NA
d_gene: NA
CDR3aa: CASSLAGDRQETQYF
CDR3nt: TGCGCCAGCAGCTTGGCGGGGGACAGACAAGAGACCCAGTACTTC

j_gene: TRBJ1-1
v_gene: TRBV27
abundance: NA
d_gene: NA
CDR3aa: CASSSRGRTEAFF
CDR3nt: TGTGCCAGCAGTTCCAGGGGTCGGACTGAAGCTTTCTTT

j_gene: TRBJ1-5
v_gene: TRBV18
abundance: few
d_gene: TRBD1
CDR3aa: CASSAGQGTNQPQHF
CDR3nt: TGTGCCAGCTCAGCAGGACAGGGGACCAATCAGCCCCAGCATTTT

j_gene: TRBJ1-2
v_gene: TRBV7-9
abundance: NA
d_gene: NA
CDR3aa: CASSLGANYGYTF
CDR3nt: TGTGCCAGCAGCTTAGGGGCAAACTATGGCTACACCTTC

j_gene: TRBJ2-1
v_gene: TRBV2
abundance: NA
d_gene: TRBD2
CDR3aa: CASSGLLAGVHEQFF
CDR3nt: TGTGCCAGCAGTGGGCTCCTAGCGGGAGTACATGAGCAGTTCTTC

j_gene: TRBJ2-3
v_gene: TRBV7-9
abundance: NA
d_gene: NA
CDR3aa: CASSLRQDTDTQYF
CDR3nt: TGTGCCAGCAGCTTAAGACAGGACACAGATACGCAGTATTTT

j_gene: TRBJ2-1
v_gene: TRBV6-5
abundance: once
d_gene: TRBD2
CDR3aa: CASSILAESYNEQFF
CDR3nt: TGTGCCAGCAGCATCCTAGCGGAATCCTACAATGAGCAGTTCTTC

j_gene: TRBJ1-1
v_gene: TRBV5-6
abundance: few
d_gene: NA
CDR3aa: CASSSLFYTEAFF
CDR3nt: TGTGCCAGCAGCTCTTTATTTTACACTGAAGCTTTCTTT

j_gene: TRBJ1-2
v_gene: TRBV2
abundance: NA
d_gene: TRBD1
CDR3aa: CASTSGTEGGYTF
CDR3nt: TGTGCCAGCACCTCGGGGACAGAAGGTGGCTACACCTTC